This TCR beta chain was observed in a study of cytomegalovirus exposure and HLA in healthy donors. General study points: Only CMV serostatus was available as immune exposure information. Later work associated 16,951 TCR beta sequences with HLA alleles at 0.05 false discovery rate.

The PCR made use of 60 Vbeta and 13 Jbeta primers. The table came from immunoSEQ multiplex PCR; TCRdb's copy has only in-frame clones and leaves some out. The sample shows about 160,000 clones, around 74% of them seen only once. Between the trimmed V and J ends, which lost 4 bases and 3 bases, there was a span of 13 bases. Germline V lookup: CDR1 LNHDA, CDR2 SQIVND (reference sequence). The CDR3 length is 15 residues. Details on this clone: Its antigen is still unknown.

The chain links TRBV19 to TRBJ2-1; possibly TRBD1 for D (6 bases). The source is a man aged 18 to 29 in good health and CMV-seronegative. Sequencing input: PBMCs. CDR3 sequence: CASSSATGLYNEQFF. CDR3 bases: TGTGCCAGTAGTAGCGCGACAGGCCTCTACAATGAGCAGTTCTTC.